This T cell receptor (beta chain) was identified in a study of T cell clonality in common variable immunodeficiency. This clone has a count of ten or more. What it binds is not known. Only in-frame clones appear in the TCRdb table, and some are missing; sequencing was by immunoSEQ multiplex PCR. Sampling found around 55,000 clones, none seen once. Study-wide results and limits: The cause of increased CVID clonality remains unclear without subpopulation sequencing.

This clonotype was obtained from a person between 18 and 69 years old in good health. Sequencing was performed on peripheral blood mononuclear cells.

The sequenced part of the CDR3 DNA is TGTGCCAGCAGCTTGGCAGCGGGGGGCCAATACGAG. This translates into CASSLAAGGQYE. The CDR3 in its entirety is CASSLAAGGQYEQYF. The chain carries TRBV7-2 and TRBJ2-7, with 9 bases lining up with TRBD2. The read comes to an end 3 residues before the CDR3 does, leaving the germline J gene to fill in the end. The CDR3 length is 15 residues. Trimming at V came to 3 bases and at J to 4 bases, leaving 7 bases not matched to a gene. The V gene's germline CDR1 is SGHTA and CDR2 FQGNSA.